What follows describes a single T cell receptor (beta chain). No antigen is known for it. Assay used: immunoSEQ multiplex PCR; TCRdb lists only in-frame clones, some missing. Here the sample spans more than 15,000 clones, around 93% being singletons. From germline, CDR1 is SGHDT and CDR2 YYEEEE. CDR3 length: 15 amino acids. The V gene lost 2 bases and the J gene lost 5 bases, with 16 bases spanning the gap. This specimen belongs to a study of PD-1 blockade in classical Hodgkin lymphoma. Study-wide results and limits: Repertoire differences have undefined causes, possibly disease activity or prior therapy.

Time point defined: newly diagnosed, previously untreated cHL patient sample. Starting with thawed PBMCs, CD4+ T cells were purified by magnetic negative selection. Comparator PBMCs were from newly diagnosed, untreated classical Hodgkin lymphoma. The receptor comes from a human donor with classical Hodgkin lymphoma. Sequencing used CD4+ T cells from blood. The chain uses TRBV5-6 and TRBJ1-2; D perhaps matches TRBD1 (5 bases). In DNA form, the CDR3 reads TGTGCCAGCAGCTTCTTCCAGGGAGAAGAATATGGCTACACCTTC. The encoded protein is CASSFFQGEEYGYTF.